The entry below describes one T cell receptor beta chain. The CDR3 is 15 residues long. From germline, CDR1 is MNHNS and CDR2 SASEGT. V was clipped by 3 bases and J by 1 base; unmatched bases: 1. Per the authors' pipeline: Estimation of nucleated cell counts was performed using reference gene primer amplification. The table came from immunoSEQ multiplex PCR; TCRdb's copy has only in-frame clones and leaves some out. V and J calls and clone size are those listed in that table; D and trimming were worked out from the DNA. The data contain a few hundred thousand clones, around 86% of them singletons. This entry is derived from a study of blood T cell repertoires in COVID-19. Study-wide context: The United States, Italy and Spain supplied acute and convalescent COVID-19 samples. PBMCs, B-cell-depleted T cells, or T cells were the source of the cDNA or gDNA that made up the material.

The chain has TRBV6-1 and TRBJ2-3; TRBD2 agrees at 10 bases. The TCR originated in a man aged 50-60 years with active or convalescent COVID-19. Sequences were obtained from peripheral blood. The CDR3 sequence: CASSDGTSGTDTQYF. DNA for the CDR3: TGTGCCAGCAGTGACGGGACTAGCGGCACAGATACGCAGTATTTT.